This passage covers 27 T cell receptor beta chains from one sample sequenced in a study of blood T cell repertoires in COVID-19. This table comes from immunoSEQ multiplex PCR, and its TCRdb copy is limited to in-frame clones, with some not included. The sample includes a few hundred thousand clones, around 87% of them seen just once. Input material: peripheral blood. All receptors come from a man between 18 and 35 years old with active or convalescent COVID-19.

The rearrangement uses TRBV7-3 and TRBJ2-3; 14 positions agree with TRBD2. The CDR3 runs to 16 residues. Germline CDR1 SGHTA, CDR2 FQGTGA. V lost 4 bases and J lost 4; bases outside the gene matches: 4. The CDR3, as DNA: TGTGCCAGCAGCTCGGGACTAGCGGGAGTGGCAGATACGCAGTATTTT. This codes for CASSSGLAGVADTQYF.

The rearrangement links TRBV2 to TRBJ1-1; 7 nucleotides align to TRBD1. Germline V CDR1 and CDR2: SNHLY, FYNNEI. J was trimmed by 14 bases and V by 5 bases; bases with no gene match: 8. CDR3 length equals 11 residues. The CDR3 is CASSYESQGFF. The CDR3 DNA is TGTGCCAGCAGTTACGAGTCACAGGGGTTCTTT.

Here the CDR3 reads CASSPAGRPYEQYF. The DNA for the CDR3 is TGTGCCAGCTCGCCAGCGGGACGTCCCTACGAGCAGTACTTC. The chain has TRBV18 and TRBJ2-7; 7 positions agree with TRBD2. Germline V CDR1 and CDR2: KGHSH, LQKENI. After removal of 6 bases from V and 2 bases from J, the junction contained 7 bases not matched to a gene. The CDR3 has 14 residues.

J is TRBJ1-1 and V is TRBV7-9; D may be TRBD1 (5 bases). V was trimmed by 5 bases and J by 6 bases, leaving 22 bases between them. The CDR3 is 16 residues long. Germline loops: CDR1 SEHNR, CDR2 FQNEAQ (reference sequence). For the CDR3, the DNA is TGTGCCAGCAGCCCCACGTCCTGGGCGGCACAGGCTGAAGCTTTCTTT. Amino acids: CASSPTSWAAQAEAFF.

The V call is TRBV11-2, the J call TRBJ1-1, with 7 bases that match TRBD1. Germline V gene lookup returns CDR1 SGHAT and CDR2 FQNNGV. The CDR3 extends over 13 amino acids. V gave up 5 bases and J gave up 7 bases; unmatched junction bases: 7. CDR3 coding DNA: TGTGCCAGCAGCAAGACAGGGCAAGGTGAAGCTTTCTTT. Translation: CASSKTGQGEAFF.

This chain connects TRBV5-6 to TRBJ2-7; 11 bases are shared with TRBD1. J was trimmed by 2 bases and V by 7 bases; bases with no gene match: 11. There are 16 residues in the CDR3. Looked up from germline, CDR1 is SGHDT and CDR2 is YYEEEE. The CDR3 spells CASRRGQGAATYEQYF. The CDR3 coding sequence is TGTGCCAGCCGCCGTGGACAGGGGGCGGCTACCTACGAGCAGTACTTC.

This clone was picked up a small number of times. The chain carries TRBV5-1 and TRBJ1-1, with TRBD1 identical over 8 bases. Germline-derived CDR1 and CDR2 are SGHRS and YFSETQ. With V trimmed by 3 bases and J by 6 bases, 7 bases remained unmatched. The CDR3 has 14 residues. CDR3 region: CASSSGQGLAEAFF. The DNA for the CDR3 is TGCGCCAGCAGCTCAGGACAGGGACTCGCTGAAGCTTTCTTT.

The V gene is TRBV15, the J gene TRBJ2-1, with 11 bases lining up with TRBD2. Trimming cost V 5 bases and J 4 bases; bases outside gene matches: 7. The germline V gene has CDR1 LNHNV and CDR2 YYDKDF (reference sequence). The CDR3 has 16 residues. The CDR3 region has the DNA TGTGCCACCAGCCCCCCGGGACTAGCGGAATACAATGAGCAGTTCTTC. Translation: CATSPPGLAEYNEQFF.

The chain links TRBV27 to TRBJ2-7; the D gene is possibly TRBD2 (6 bases). Germline V gene lookup returns CDR1 MNHEY and CDR2 SMNVEV (reference sequence). Trimming took 6 bases from V and 2 from J, leaving 14 bases between them. The CDR3 is 14 amino acids. CDR3: CASRSGGFPYEQYF. CDR3 DNA: TGTGCCAGCAGAAGTGGGGGGTTCCCCTACGAGCAGTACTTC.

This clone was counted a single time. This chain connects TRBV7-9 to TRBJ1-4; 8 nucleotides align to TRBD1. V shed 6 bases, J shed 3 bases, and the junction held 3 bases outside the gene matches. This CDR3 has 14 residues. CDR1 is SEHNR and CDR2 is FQNEAQ in the germline V gene (reference sequence). For the CDR3, the DNA is TGTGCCAGCAGACAACAGGGGGCTAATGAAAAACTGTTTTTT. Amino acid sequence: CASRQQGANEKLFF.

This chain links TRBV28 with TRBJ2-3; D possibly corresponds to TRBD2 (6 bases). The CDR3 covers 14 residues. The germline V and J ends were trimmed by 6 bases and 0 bases, with 10 bases remaining between them. Germline V CDR1 and CDR2: MDHEN, SYDVKM. CDR3 in amino acids: CASSAAGSTDTQYF. The CDR3 region has the DNA TGTGCCAGCAGCGCCGCGGGAAGCACAGATACGCAGTATTTT.

The chain recombines TRBV2 with TRBJ1-1; TRBD1 is a possible D gene (5 bases). Germline V lookup: CDR1 SNHLY, CDR2 FYNNEI. The CDR3 loop spans 14 amino acids. V lost 4 bases to trimming and J lost 5 bases, with 14 bases between them. CDR3 nucleotide sequence: TGTGCCAGCAGTGTAAATGGGGGGGGTACTGAAGCTTTCTTT. The encoded protein is CASSVNGGGTEAFF. The whole variable domain, filled in from reference TRBV2 and TRBJ1-1, reads EPEVTQTPSHQVTQMGQEVILRCVPISNHLYFYWYRQILGQKVEFLVSFYNNEISEKSEIFDDQFSVERPDGSNFTLKIRSTKLEDSAMYFCASSVNGGGTEAFFGQGTRLTVV.

The CDR3 loop is CASSHGRQFPNTGELFF. CDR3 bases: TGTGCCAGCAGCCACGGAAGACAGTTTCCAAACACCGGGGAGCTGTTTTTT. The V call is TRBV7-9, the J call TRBJ2-2; a weak D match, TRBD1 (5 bases). The ends were cut back, 5 bases at V and 2 bases at J, with 18 bases in the middle. CDR1 is SEHNR, CDR2 FQNEAQ, per germline (reference sequence). This CDR3 has 17 amino acids.

Points on this clone: This same CDR3 is encoded by further DNA sequences in the sample. The chain recombines TRBV11-2 with TRBJ2-7, with 10 positions matching TRBD2. Germline CDR1 reads SGHAT; CDR2 reads FQNNGV. J lost 2 bases, V lost 0 bases, and 1 base had no gene match. This CDR3 comprises 15 residues. CDR3 coding DNA: TGTGCCAGCAGCTTAGAGCTAGCGGGGGCCTACGAGCAGTACTTC. Translation gives CASSLELAGAYEQYF.

The chain carries TRBV28 and TRBJ2-3, with D possibly matching TRBD1 (6 bases). CDR1 is MDHEN and CDR2 is SYDVKM in the germline V gene. There are 15 residues in the CDR3. Trimming removed 7 bases from V and 0 bases from J, with 14 bases in between. The CDR3 DNA follows: TGTGCCAGCATCCGACAGGACCCTAGCACAGATACGCAGTATTTT. Translating it yields CASIRQDPSTDTQYF.

This clone was observed a handful of times. The chain links TRBV7-2 to TRBJ1-5, with D uncertain. The CDR3 loop spans 15 amino acids. Germline V lookup: CDR1 SGHTA, CDR2 FQGNSA. The ends were cut back, 1 base at V and 3 bases at J, with 10 bases in the middle. CDR3 region: CASSLDGFNNQPQHF. The DNA for the CDR3 is TGTGCCAGCAGCTTAGACGGGTTTAACAATCAGCCCCAGCATTTT.

V is TRBV11-3 and J is TRBJ2-2, with D possibly matching TRBD2 (6 bases). Trimming removed 3 bases at V and 7 bases at J, with 12 bases between. CDR1 and CDR2 from the germline V gene are SGHNT and YENEEA. This CDR3 has 14 amino acids. The CDR3: CASSFSLGSGELFF. The CDR3 region has the DNA TGTGCCAGCAGCTTCTCCCTCGGGAGCGGGGAGCTGTTTTTT.

The chain is built from TRBV24-1 and TRBJ1-2; 7 bases are shared with TRBD1. The CDR3 has 15 amino acids. Germline V gene data show CDR1 as KGHDR and CDR2 as SFDVKD. V was pared by 4 bases and J by 4 bases, with 8 bases of the junction left unmatched. The CDR3 nucleotides read TGTGCCACCAGTGAGTACCCGGGACAGCTCTATGGCTACACCTTC. Its translation: CATSEYPGQLYGYTF.

The rearrangement uses TRBV27 and TRBJ2-2; the D gene is possibly TRBD1 (5 bases). The CDR3 consists of 14 residues. The germline V and J ends were trimmed by 7 bases and 6 bases, with 15 bases remaining between them. The V gene's germline CDR1 is MNHEY and CDR2 SMNVEV (reference sequence). CDR3 region: CASTPLGEPGELFF. DNA of the CDR3: TGTGCCAGCACCCCTCTAGGGGAACCCGGGGAGCTGTTTTTT.

The chain joins TRBV23-1 to TRBJ2-2, with D perhaps TRBD1 (5 bases). TRBV23-1 belongs to the ORF category, with a function that is uncertain. The CDR3 loop spans 16 amino acids. Trimming stripped 0 bases from V and 5 bases from J, with 13 bases between. The CDR3: CASSQSCRAWTGELFF. CDR3 coding DNA: TGCGCCAGCAGTCAATCGTGCAGGGCTTGGACCGGGGAGCTGTTTTTT.

This rearrangement joins TRBV9 to TRBJ2-7, with 9 nucleotides matching TRBD1. V trimming: 3 bases; J trimming: 5 bases; junction bases outside the gene matches: 3. Germline assignment: CDR1 SGDLS and CDR2 YYNGEE. The CDR3 spans 13 residues. The CDR3 spells CASSGRQGDEQYF. The CDR3 DNA follows: TGTGCCAGCAGCGGACGACAGGGGGACGAGCAGTACTTC.

The sample holds one count of this clone. This rearrangement joins TRBV28 to TRBJ2-3, with 12 bases aligning to TRBD2. The CDR3 totals 17 residues. The V segment lost 2 bases and the J segment 4 bases; nucleotides outside the gene matches: 7. The germline V gene encodes CDR1 MDHEN and CDR2 SYDVKM. The CDR3 reads CASSLTTLAGGPDTQYF. The CDR3 DNA sequence: TGTGCCAGCAGTTTAACTACCCTAGCGGGAGGGCCAGATACGCAGTATTTT.

The chain combines TRBV9 with TRBJ2-1, with unresolved D. V gave up 3 bases and J gave up 6 bases, with 13 bases separating them. The CDR3 covers 14 residues. Germline values: CDR1 SGDLS, CDR2 YYNGEE. CDR3 amino acids: CASSAQKRSNEQFF. CDR3 in DNA: TGTGCCAGCAGCGCCCAAAAGCGAAGCAATGAGCAGTTCTTC.

The chain carries TRBV7-2 and TRBJ2-7, with TRBD1 as a possible D gene (6 bases). The germline gives CDR1 SGHTA, CDR2 FQGNSA. This CDR3 region has 15 residues. Trimming pared 0 bases from V and 4 bases from J, leaving 13 bases between. CDR3: CASSLAGDTVYEQYF. The CDR3 DNA sequence: TGTGCCAGCAGCTTAGCCGGGGACACAGTTTACGAGCAGTACTTC.

This rearrangement joins TRBV9 to TRBJ2-7; 12 bases match TRBD1. Germline V gene sequence: CDR1 SGDLS, CDR2 YYNGEE. The CDR3 is 16 amino acids. After removal of 4 bases from V and 7 bases from J, the junction contained 12 bases not matched to a gene. CDR3 DNA sequence: TGTGCCAGCAGCCCTAGGGGGGGACAGGGGGCATATGAGCAGTACTTC. Its translation: CASSPRGGQGAYEQYF.

The chain couples TRBV18 to TRBJ1-5; TRBD1 matches at 8 bases. The ends lost 10 bases at V and 3 bases at J; junction bases unmatched: 8. CDR3 length: 14 amino acids. Per the germline V gene, CDR1 is KGHSH and CDR2 is LQKENI. The CDR3 loop is CANSRDRSNQPQHF. CDR3 bases: TGTGCCAACTCGCGGGACAGGTCCAATCAGCCCCAGCATTTT.

The V and J genes are TRBV27 and TRBJ1-1, with TRBD1 identical over 9 bases. This CDR3 comprises 13 residues. Germline V gives CDR1 MNHEY, CDR2 SMNVEV (reference sequence). Germline trimming cut 5 bases from V and 6 bases from J; bases unmatched to any gene: 4. The chain's CDR3 is CASSIGTGPEAFF. In DNA, the CDR3 is TGTGCCAGCAGTATAGGGACAGGGCCTGAAGCTTTCTTT.